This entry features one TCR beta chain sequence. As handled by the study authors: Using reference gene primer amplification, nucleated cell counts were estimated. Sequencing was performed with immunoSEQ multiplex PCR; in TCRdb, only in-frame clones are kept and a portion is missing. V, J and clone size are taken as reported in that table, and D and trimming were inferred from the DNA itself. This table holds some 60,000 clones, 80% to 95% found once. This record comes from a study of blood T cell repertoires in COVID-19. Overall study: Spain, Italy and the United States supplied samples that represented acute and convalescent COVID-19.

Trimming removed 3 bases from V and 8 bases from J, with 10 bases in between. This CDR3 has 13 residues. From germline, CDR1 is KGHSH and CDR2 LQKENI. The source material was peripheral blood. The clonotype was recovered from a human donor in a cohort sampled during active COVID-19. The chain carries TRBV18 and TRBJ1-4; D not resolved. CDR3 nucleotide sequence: TGTGCCAGCTCACCCAATGAGGGCGAAAAACTGTTTTTT. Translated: CASSPNEGEKLFF.